Below, 8 T cell receptor beta chains from the same sample are listed, as sequenced in a study of blood T cell repertoires in COVID-19. The repertoire was sequenced with immunoSEQ multiplex PCR; TCRdb's copy has only in-frame clones and lacks some. The sample lists 300,000 to 450,000 clones, 88% occurring once. Sequenced sample: PBMCs or T cells enriched from blood (not recorded which). Every receptor here comes from a young woman who had recovered from COVID-19.

The J gene is TRBJ1-1, the V gene TRBV7-8; D is possibly TRBD1 (5 bases). This CDR3 spans 14 amino acids. V was cut by 4 bases and J by 1 base, with 10 bases left in between. In germline, CDR1 is SGHVS, CDR2 FQNEAQ. CDR3 bases: TGTGCCAGCAGCTCACACGGACAGAACACTGAAGCTTTCTTT. It is translated as CASSSHGQNTEAFF.

This chain uses TRBV6-1 with TRBJ2-3, with TRBD2 as a possible D gene (5 bases). Per germline, CDR1 MNHNS and CDR2 SASEGT. Trimming left V 1 base short and J 2 bases short, with 16 bases between. This CDR3 comprises 17 residues. CDR3 sequence reads: CASSEVGPAAYTDTQYF. CDR3 DNA sequence: TGTGCCAGCAGTGAAGTGGGCCCAGCGGCTTACACAGATACGCAGTATTTT.

V and J are TRBV29-1 and TRBJ2-3; D is undetermined. Germline CDR1 is SQVTM and CDR2 is ANQGSEA. V was pared by 4 bases and J by 0 bases, with 8 bases between. The CDR3 spans 13 residues. CDR3: CSVAQTSTDTQYF. CDR3 in DNA: TGCAGCGTTGCACAGACGAGCACAGATACGCAGTATTTT.

The chain employs TRBV18 and TRBJ1-1; D is unclear. The germline V gene has CDR1 KGHSH and CDR2 LQKENI. V dropped 3 bases and J dropped 7 bases, with 15 bases sitting between them. The CDR3 spans 14 residues. CDR3 protein: CASSPRRGVDEAFF. CDR3 bases: TGTGCCAGCTCACCCCGACGAGGTGTAGATGAAGCTTTCTTT.

The chain has TRBV5-1 and TRBJ1-4, with 7 bases aligning to TRBD1. CDR1 SGHRS and CDR2 YFSETQ come from the germline V gene. J lost 3 bases, V lost 4 bases, and 12 bases had no gene match. The CDR3 extends over 17 amino acids. CDR3 in DNA: TGCGCCAGCAGCCCAGTCTCTACAGGGGTGTCTAATGAAAAACTGTTTTTT. Protein: CASSPVSTGVSNEKLFF.

This rearrangement joins TRBV4-3 to TRBJ2-1, with D possibly being TRBD2 (7 bases). The CDR3 totals 17 residues. Germline-derived CDR1 and CDR2 are LGHNA and YSLEER. Trimming shortened V by 1 base and J by 9 bases, and 22 bases separated the two germline ends. CDR3 sequence (DNA): TGCGCCAGCAGCCAAGCTCCTGGGAGGGGGGGCGTCAGTGAGCAGTTCTTC. Its protein product is CASSQAPGRGGVSEQFF.

The rearrangement joins TRBV18 to TRBJ1-2; D gene ambiguous. Germline V lookup: CDR1 KGHSH, CDR2 LQKENI. V was pared by 2 bases and J by 8 bases, with 15 bases between. There are 14 residues in the CDR3. CDR3 nucleotide sequence: TGTGCCAGCTCACCAGGGTCGGAGGGTTGGGGCTACACCTTC. Protein product: CASSPGSEGWGYTF.

This chain connects TRBV28 to TRBJ1-6; no clear D. This CDR3 spans 15 amino acids. Per the germline V gene, CDR1 is MDHEN and CDR2 is SYDVKM. The germline V and J ends were trimmed by 3 bases and 5 bases, with 11 bases remaining between them. CDR3 in DNA: TGTGCCAGCAGTTTTCCGGGAGTACATAATTCACCCCTCCACTTT. Translated: CASSFPGVHNSPLHF.